The present entry profiles one TCR beta chain with its context. Assay used: immunoSEQ multiplex PCR; TCRdb lists only in-frame clones, some missing. The table lists over 100,000 clones, 70% to 90% of them singletons. Trimming shortened V by 5 bases and J by 7 bases, and 20 bases separated the two germline ends. Germline CDR1 is SGHVS and CDR2 is FQNEAQ. The CDR3 consists of 16 residues. These data are taken from a study of blood T cell repertoires in COVID-19. The genes are TRBV7-8 and TRBJ2-2, with D perhaps matching TRBD1 (6 bases). The sequenced sample consisted of peripheral blood. This TCR was sampled from a human donor in a cohort sampled during active COVID-19. The CDR3 is CASSVGPDRGGGELFF. In DNA form, the CDR3 reads TGTGCCAGCAGCGTAGGCCCTGACAGAGGGGGCGGGGAGCTGTTTTTT.